This T cell receptor beta chain was documented in a study of T-cell reconstitution after alpha-beta-depleted transplantation in children. Whole-study results and caveats: Newly generated T cells supplied most T-cell counts and diversity one year post-transplant. Surviving recipient T cells and intrathymic progenitors accounted for some patients' high TCRbeta diversity at day 60. Several hundred expanded graft clones reportedly gave rise to the alpha-beta T cells present about two months after transplant.

As it was prepared, the TCRbeta library received unique molecular identifiers. MiXCR was run by TCRdb on the PCR reads, yielding one entry per CDR3 protein. The sample carries 200,000 to 250,000 distinct CDR3 sequences, just under 8.5% recorded once. Remarks on this clonotype: Its antigen is unidentified.

This material consisted of PBMCs, mostly from graft donor cells, taken 180 days after TCRalphabeta/CD19-depleted stem cell transplant. The source of this sequence is a male patient aged 10-17 years who had a stem cell transplant for acute lymphoblastic leukemia, so the T cells may come from the graft donor.

For the CDR3, the DNA is TGCGCCAGCAGCCACGGAGTCAATCAGCCCCAGCATTTT. Translation gives CASSHGVNQPQHF. V gene TRBV4-1 combines with J gene TRBJ1-5; D not certain. From germline, CDR1 is MGHRA and CDR2 YSYEKL. Trimming stripped 3 bases from V and 3 bases from J, with 6 bases between. The CDR3 length is 13 residues.